This TCR beta chain was obtained from a study of shared clonotypes between healthy human individuals. Study conclusions and caveats: Generation probability values for non-shared clonotypes were lower than those for clonotypes shared by all four donors.

Concerning this clone: Antigen specificity is unknown.

The table came from immunoSEQ multiplex PCR; TCRdb's copy has only in-frame clones and leaves some out. This table holds some 2.1 million clones, 85% to 95% found once. This CDR3 contains 14 residues. Trimming took 1 base from V and 6 from J, leaving 10 bases between them. CDR1 is SGHNT and CDR2 is YYREEE in the germline V gene (reference sequence). The sample consisted of naive CD4+ T cells sorted from blood. Subset described: CD45RA+ positively selected. The chain employs TRBV5-4 and TRBJ1-4, with D maybe TRBD1 (6 bases). This sequence was found in a man younger than 35 in good health. This CDR3 is CASSLTGRDEKLFF. CDR3 bases: TGTGCCAGCAGCTTGACAGGGCGGGATGAAAAACTGTTTTTT.